This is a list of T cell receptor beta chains from one sample in a study of T-cell memory formation after mild COVID-19. One entry per CDR3 protein, called by TCRdb with MiXCR from the 5' RACE reads. The data hold under 450,000 distinct CDR3 sequences, with under 25% observed a single time. The sequencing sample was made of PBMCs or a T cell subset sorted from them (not recorded which). The receptors here all came from a man in his late teens or twenties who had mild COVID-19 (a few samples of this study predate the infection). Cell type and time point are not known. CDR3s include the opening cysteine and the closing phenylalanine or tryptophan. The order of the fields is clone size, D gene, J gene, V gene, CDR3 length, CDR3 DNA, CDR3 protein. A D gene is named only where the DNA matches it firmly. Clone size is shown for a subset of rows, as once, few, many or a class of expanded clone.

- | - | TRBJ1-2 | TRBV28 | 14 | TGTGCCAGCAGCCCCCCAGGGGCCTCGAATGGCTACACCTTC | CASSPPGASNGYTF
- | - | TRBJ1-5 | TRBV18 | 15 | TGTGCCAGCTCACCAGGACAGTTGGGCAATCAGCCCCAGCATTTT | CASSPGQLGNQPQHF
- | - | TRBJ1-4 | TRBV7-9 | 14 | TGTGCCAGCAGCTCGGACACCTCAGGAGAAAAACTGTTTTTT | CASSSDTSGEKLFF
- | - | TRBJ2-2 | TRBV12-3/TRBV12-4 | 14 | TGTGCCAGCAGCCTCCCGATGCTGACCGGGGAGCTGTTTTTT | CASSLPMLTGELFF
many | - | TRBJ2-3 | TRBV5-6 | 16 | TGTGCCAGCAGCTTGCGAGGAGGTGAAGGCACAGATACGCAGTATTTT | CASSLRGGEGTDTQYF
- | - | TRBJ2-3 | TRBV24-1 | 15 | TGTGCCACCAGTGATCAGACAGGCGCGTGGGATACGCAGTATTTT | CATSDQTGAWDTQYF
few | TRBD2 | TRBJ2-5 | TRBV28 | 14 | TGTGCCAGCAGTGAGGCGACTAGCGAAGAGACCCAGTACTTC | CASSEATSEETQYF
- | - | TRBJ2-7 | TRBV5-1 | 12 | TGCGCCAGCAGCTTATGGGTGGGCGAGCAGTACTTC | CASSLWVGEQYF
- | TRBD1 | TRBJ1-1 | TRBV7-9 | 14 | TGTGCCAGCAAAAACCCAGGGGGCAACACTGAAGCTTTCTTT | CASKNPGGNTEAFF
many | TRBD2 | TRBJ2-1 | TRBV7-6 | 14 | TGTGCCAGCAGCTCTCCGACTAGCCCCCCGGGGCAGTTCTTC | CASSSPTSPPGQFF
- | TRBD1 | TRBJ1-2 | TRBV7-4 | 15 | TGTGCCAGCAGCCCGCGACAGGGAAGGGGCCCTGGCTACACCTTC | CASSPRQGRGPGYTF
- | - | TRBJ2-7 | TRBV29-1 | 12 | TGCAGCGTTAAAGACAACTCCTACGAGCAGTACTTC | CSVKDNSYEQYF
- | - | TRBJ2-5 | TRBV2 | 13 | TGTGCCAGCAGTGGATTCCATGCGGAGACCCAGTACTTC | CASSGFHAETQYF
few | - | TRBJ2-1 | TRBV6-2/TRBV6-3 | 11 | TGTGCCAGCAGTTACCCCGGCGGGCAGTTCTTC | CASSYPGGQFF
many | - | TRBJ2-1 | TRBV6-1 | 13 | TGTGCCAGCAGTGAATTAGGTCTGGGTGAGCAGTTCTTC | CASSELGLGEQFF